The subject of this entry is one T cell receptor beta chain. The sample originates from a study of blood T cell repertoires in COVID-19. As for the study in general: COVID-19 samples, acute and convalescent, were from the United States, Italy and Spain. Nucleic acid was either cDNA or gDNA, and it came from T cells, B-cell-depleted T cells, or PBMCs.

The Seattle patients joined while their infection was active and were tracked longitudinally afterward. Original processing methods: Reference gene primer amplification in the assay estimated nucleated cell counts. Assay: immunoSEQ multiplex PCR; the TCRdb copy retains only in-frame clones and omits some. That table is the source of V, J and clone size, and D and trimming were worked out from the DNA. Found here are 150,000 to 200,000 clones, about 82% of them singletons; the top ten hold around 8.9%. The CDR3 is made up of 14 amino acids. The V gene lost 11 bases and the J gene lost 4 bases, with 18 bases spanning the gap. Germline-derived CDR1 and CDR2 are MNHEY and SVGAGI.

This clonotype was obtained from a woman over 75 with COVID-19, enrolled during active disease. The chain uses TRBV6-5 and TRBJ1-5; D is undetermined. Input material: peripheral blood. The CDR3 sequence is CASRAGLGNQPQHF. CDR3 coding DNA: TGTGCCTCACGGGCGGGGTTAGGGAATCAGCCCCAGCATTTT.